Sequencing of this T cell receptor beta chain was carried out in a study of CD8+ T cells in alopecia areata (dated by TCRdb to 2016 to 2019). About the investigation overall: Treated patients were enrolled in an open-label pilot trial of oral tofacitinib at 5 to 10 mg twice daily for moderate-to-severe alopecia areata. In humans, TCRbeta sequencing was performed on scalp tissue and on sorted CD4+ and CD8+ peripheral blood T cells from healthy controls and from patients with patchy or totalis/universalis alopecia areata. Disease severity in treated patients was measured with the SALT score, which quantifies the percentage of affected scalp surface area. TCRbeta CDR3 regions were amplified by immunoSEQ multiplex PCR using 35 Vbeta forward and 13 Jbeta reverse primers. RNA came from the PAXgene miRNA kit for fixed scalp, the miRNeasy kit for PBMCs, and the RNeasy kit for mouse skin. Patients on tofacitinib were biopsied at baseline and after 4 and 24 weeks of treatment, and several of the patients also had a later scalp biopsy. To study T cell clonal expansion in alopecia areata, the researchers applied high-throughput TCRbeta sequencing to both the C3H/HeJ mouse model and human patients. Clonality in the scalp was compared among normal scalp (n=4), patchy alopecia areata scalp (n=8), and alopecia totalis/universalis scalp (n=8). Patients stayed on tofacitinib for 6 to 18 months and then had 6 months of follow-up off drug so that delayed response and recurrence could be assessed.

This clone appeared a few times. This receptor's antigen is unknown. The sample holds no much larger clone one base away, and base qualities are not on file. Preparation of the library involved the immunoSEQ multiplex PCR assay. To provide template for TCR sequencing, every sample had RNA extracted and reverse transcribed into cDNA. First-strand cDNA was synthesized using SuperScript III with a 2:1 mix of oligo-dT and random hexamers. A synthetic immune receptor repertoire was used to measure amplification bias, and any remaining bias was corrected computationally. In the authors' own workflow: Raw reads were preprocessed for error removal, and CDR3 was defined according to IMGT conventions as running from the conserved cysteine to phenylalanine. Clonality was calculated as 1 minus Shannon entropy normalized by log2 of the number of productive unique TCRs. Whether scalp clones were CD4 or CD8 was inferred by matching scalp TCRbeta sequences against CD4 and CD8 repertoires sorted from blood. As stored in TCRdb, this immuneACCESS dataset retains in-frame rearrangements with V and J assigned. A fraction of the clones does not appear; measured against another copy, unresolved V genes explain less than half of the discrepancy, and the remainder lacks a known reason. V and J calls plus clone size are reproduced from that table; the DNA served to infer D and trimming. Across this sample there are around 140,000 clones, with 54% seen only once. Approximately 15% of the sample goes to the ten largest clones.

V gives up 3 bases and J gives up 7 bases, and the segment between their germline ends measures 9 bases. The CDR3 has 12 amino acids, counting the end cysteine and phenylalanine. Solely the CDR3 DNA is kept, with 36 bases framed from the first base. CDR1 MNHEY and CDR2 SMNVEV are derived from the germline V gene (reference sequence). The paper's findings and limits, for the study overall: Lesional scalp, especially in alopecia totalis/universalis, showed higher clonality and more expanded CD8+ clones than normal scalp, suggesting antigenic drive. Compared with mice, TCR sequences shared between patients were less clear, possibly partly because of HLA diversity across the patient population. Because the treated cohort was small and included a single nonresponder, larger studies are needed to assess links between baseline CD8+ expansion and response. During tofacitinib treatment, many expanded lesional clones stuck around in both scalp and blood, and this persistence may partly explain why relapse happens after treatment is stopped. Unlike mouse skin, which is dominated by gammadelta T cells, normal human skin has resident alphabeta T cells that are also sequenced, and this complicates analysis of the scalp TCR repertoire. Tofacitinib significantly lowered scalp clonality and the number of expanded CD8+ clones among the top 100 scalp clones.

Explained via the paper, the time point label denotes: more than 3 weeks on oral tofacitinib. Sample treatment or condition, as interpreted from the label and publication: oral pan-JAK inhibitor, 5-10 mg twice daily. Lesional scalp punch biopsies and peripheral blood were obtained from alopecia areata patients. PBMCs were isolated by density centrifugation and stained for CD3, CD4 and CD8, after which CD4+ and CD8+ T cells were sorted on a FACSAria. The sequence was obtained from a human donor with alopecia areata. Material: CD8+ T cells sorted from blood, obtained at week 4, from a patient treated with tofacitinib. The V gene is TRBV27 and the J gene is TRBJ1-1; possibly the D gene is TRBD1, per 5 matching bases. The CDR3 reads as follows: CASSFGGDEAFF. DNA sequence: TGTGCCAGCAGTTTTGGAGGGGATGAAGCTTTCTTT.